This T cell receptor beta chain was sequenced for a study of blood T cells in healthy people across ages. A sample-barcoded 5' primer and a J-beta primer mix were used in a second PCR of roughly 6 to 12 cycles. TCRdb processed the 5' RACE reads anew with MiXCR; each CDR3 protein has one entry. This table holds some 1.5 million distinct CDR3 sequences, 28% found once. This clonotype was detected many times. Germline trimming cut 6 bases from V and 5 bases from J; bases unmatched to any gene: 6. Germline CDR1 and CDR2: SGHRS and YFSETQ. This CDR3 is built from 13 residues. Around 10 milliliters of peripheral blood were drawn from each donor. Isolating PBMCs gave at least 6 million of these cells per sample.

Material for sequencing was blood. The source of this sequence is a woman in her 30s in good health. The chain recombines TRBV5-1 with TRBJ1-2, with 8 bases identical to TRBD1. The CDR3 DNA follows: TGCGCCAGCACCACGGGACAGGCGTATGGCTACACCTTC. Encoded protein: CASTTGQAYGYTF.